This T cell receptor (beta chain) is from a study of cytomegalovirus exposure and HLA in healthy donors. Study-level information: From donors who were HLA-typed, an early data release held about 85 million unique TCRs. Study-wide results and limits: Analyses of presence/absence relied on an assumption of roughly uniform sequencing depth across donors.

On this clone itself: Its specificity is unknown.

Use of 60 Vbeta and 13 Jbeta primers characterized the PCR. As handled by the study authors: A follow-up analysis tallied 65 million to 80 million unique TCR beta chains, roughly 11 million shared. TCRdb's table, derived via immunoSEQ multiplex PCR, lists solely in-frame clones and lacks some. That table gives V, J and clone size, and the DNA gave D and trimming. The sample table includes tens of thousands of clones. J lost 6 bases, V lost 5 bases, and 9 bases had no gene match. The germline CDR1 and CDR2 sequences are GTSNPN and SVGIG (reference sequence). This CDR3 region has 13 residues. This sequence originates from a man aged 50-60 years in good health and CMV-seropositive. The sample consisted of PBMCs. V is TRBV30 and J is TRBJ1-2; TRBD1 matches 7 bases. The CDR3 protein is CAWALSGGHGYTF. The DNA for the CDR3 is TGTGCCTGGGCTCTATCAGGGGGGCATGGCTACACCTTC. The whole variable domain, remainder taken from reference TRBV30 and TRBJ1-2, is SQTIHQWPATLVQPVGSPLSLECTVEGTSNPNLYWYRQAAGRGLQLLFYSVGIGQISSEVPQNLSASRPQDRQFILSSKKLLLSDSGFYLCAWALSGGHGYTFGSGTRLTVV.